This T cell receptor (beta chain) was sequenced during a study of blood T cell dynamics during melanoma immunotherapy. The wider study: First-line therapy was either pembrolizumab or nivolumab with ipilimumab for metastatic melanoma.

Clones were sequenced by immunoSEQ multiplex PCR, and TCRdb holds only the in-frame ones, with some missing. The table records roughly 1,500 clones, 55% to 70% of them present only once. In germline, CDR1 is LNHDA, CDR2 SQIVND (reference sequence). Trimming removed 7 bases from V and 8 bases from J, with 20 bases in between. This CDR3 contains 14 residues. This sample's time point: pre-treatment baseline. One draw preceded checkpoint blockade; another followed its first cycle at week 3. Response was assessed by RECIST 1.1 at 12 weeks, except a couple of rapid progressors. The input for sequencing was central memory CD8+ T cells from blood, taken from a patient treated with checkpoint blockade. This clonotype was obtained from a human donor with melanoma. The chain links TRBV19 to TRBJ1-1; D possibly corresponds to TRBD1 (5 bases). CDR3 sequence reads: CASTDRLQGGEAFF. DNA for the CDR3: TGTGCCAGTACCGATCGGTTGCAGGGCGGAGAAGCTTTCTTT.